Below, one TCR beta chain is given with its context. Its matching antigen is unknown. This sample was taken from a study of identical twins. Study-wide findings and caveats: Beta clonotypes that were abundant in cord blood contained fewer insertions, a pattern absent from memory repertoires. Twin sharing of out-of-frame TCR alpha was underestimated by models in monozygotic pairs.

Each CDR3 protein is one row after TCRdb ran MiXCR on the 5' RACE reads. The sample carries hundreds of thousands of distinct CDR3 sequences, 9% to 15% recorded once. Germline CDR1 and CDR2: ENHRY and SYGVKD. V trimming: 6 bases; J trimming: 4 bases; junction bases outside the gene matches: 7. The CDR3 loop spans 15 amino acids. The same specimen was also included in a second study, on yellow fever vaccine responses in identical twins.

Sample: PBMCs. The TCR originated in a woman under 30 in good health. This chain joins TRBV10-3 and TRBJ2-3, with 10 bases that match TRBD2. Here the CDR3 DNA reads TGTGCCATCAGCATTTCCACTAGCGGGGCAGATACGCAGTATTTT. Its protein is CAISISTSGADTQYF.